The source of this T cell receptor (beta chain) is a study of shared clonotypes between healthy human individuals. Donors had no recently reported acute infections or vaccinations and were HIV-negative. Splitting the CD4+ cells yielded a CD45RA+ naive subset and a CD45RA-negative memory subset. Sequencing was performed with immunoSEQ multiplex PCR; in TCRdb, only in-frame clones are kept and a portion is missing. Among about 1 million clones listed, under 80% were seen once. Germline V CDR1 and CDR2: SGHTS, YDEGEE. The CDR3 sequence is 15 residues long. Trimming stripped 2 bases from V and 2 bases from J, with 14 bases between.

The TCR originated in a man between 18 and 29 years old in good health. J is TRBJ2-7 and V is TRBV5-8; the D is unclear. Sequenced material: memory CD4+ T cells sorted from blood. The subset here: CD45RA-negative fraction. The CDR3: CASSFDGQAPYEQYF. Here the CDR3 DNA reads TGTGCCAGCAGCTTCGACGGCCAGGCCCCCTACGAGCAGTACTTC.